The next 3 T cell receptor beta chains were all read from a single sample in a study of response to subunit inactivated influenza vaccine (dated by TCRdb to 2017 to 2018). Library prep was done by RT-PCR. TCRdb names Illumina HiSeq 2500 as the instrument used. TCRdb ran its own pipeline on the public reads, namely fastp trimming at Q25 and MiXCR clone calling, and kept in-frame beta chains. Rows with a matching CDR3 protein are joined into one entry that keeps the most common DNA and genes. This sample lists about 580,000 distinct CDR3 sequences; roughly 15% were detected once. Around 10% of the sample is in the top ten clones. Sequencing used PBMCs from blood, obtained 12 days after vaccination. Source of these receptors: a man aged 50 or older who received an inactivated influenza vaccine. Donor details come from another sample of the same person, matched by shared clones.

The DNA of the CDR3 is TGTGCCAGCAGTTTAGGAGGTGGGGACAGGGGGTCCACTGAAGCTTTCTTT. It translates to CASSLGGGDRGSTEAFF. This rearrangement joins TRBV12-3 or TRBV12-4 to TRBJ1-1; TRBD1 matches at 11 bases. The CDR3 spans 17 residues. Germline trimming cut 1 base from V and 4 bases from J; bases unmatched to any gene: 8.

The rearrangement uses TRBV10-3 and TRBJ2-7, with D possibly being TRBD2 (5 bases). The germline V and J ends were trimmed by 3 bases and 6 bases, with 30 bases remaining between them. This CDR3 region has 19 residues. Germline V lookup: CDR1 ENHRY, CDR2 SYGVKD. The CDR3 is CAISDRVRERFSREVEQYF. CDR3 bases: TGTGCCATCAGTGATAGGGTCCGGGAACGTTTCTCCCGCGAAGTCGAGCAGTACTTC.

This clonotype came up many times. The chain has TRBV12-3 or TRBV12-4 and TRBJ2-5; no clear D gene. V was pared by 3 bases and J by 5 bases, with 10 bases between. This CDR3 spans 13 amino acids. CDR3 in DNA: TGTGCCAGCAGTTTTGGCTATGGGGAGACCCAGTACTTC. It yields the protein CASSFGYGETQYF.